The clone carrying this T cell receptor (beta chain) was seen many times. Its antigen is unknown. A second PCR, run for 7 to 11 cycles, used a sample-barcoded 5' primer plus a J-beta primer mix. MiXCR, run by TCRdb on the 5' RACE reads, gives a single entry per CDR3 protein. The data show about 1.7 million distinct CDR3 sequences, about 30% seen once. The V and J ends lost 0 bases and 4 bases respectively, with 9 bases between them. The CDR3 covers 14 residues. Germline V gives CDR1 SGHRS, CDR2 YFSETQ. This entry comes from a study of blood T cells in healthy people across ages. The study, taken as a whole, reports: Estimates based on one million T cells were treated as lower bounds.

Total RNA was extracted at no less than 6 micrograms per sample. The V gene is TRBV5-1, the J gene TRBJ2-3; no reliable D call. Sequenced: blood. The TCR sequence derives from a woman in her 30s in good health. CDR3 bases: TGCGCCAGCAGCTTGGAGTACTCTTCAGATACGCAGTATTTT. It encodes CASSLEYSSDTQYF.